The clone carrying this T cell receptor (beta chain) was seen a few times. Its antigen remains unknown. Using about 10 ml of fresh peripheral blood, PBMCs were prepared. The sample comes from a study of T cells in Graves' hyperthyroidism and ophthalmopathy. Across the whole study: The authors collected peripheral blood at initial diagnosis, before any treatment.

The length of the CDR3 is 15 residues. J gave up 3 bases and V 1 base, and 3 bases lay outside the gene matches. The V gene's germline CDR1 is LGHDT and CDR2 YNNKEL (reference sequence). TCR beta CDR3 region amplification was performed from RNA transcripts. During a first-round RT-PCR of the TCR CDR3, the HTBI primer set was used. TCRdb called the multiplex PCR reads again in MiXCR, with one record for every CDR3 protein. The sample includes about 500,000 distinct CDR3 sequences, 15% to 20% seen only once; the top ten take approximately 30%. Whole-study findings and limits: Among thyroid clonotypes expanded above 0.001, most also appeared in blood. A model using 13 V-J features told ophthalmopathy apart from stable hyperthyroidism.

This chain joins TRBV3-1 and TRBJ2-3; TRBD2 matches at 8 bases. The sequence came from a woman aged 25 to 39 with Graves' ophthalmopathy. The material sequenced was blood. The DNA of the CDR3 is TGTGCCAGCAGCCAAGCTGCTAGCGGGACAGATACGCAGTATTTT. Translating it yields CASSQAASGTDTQYF.